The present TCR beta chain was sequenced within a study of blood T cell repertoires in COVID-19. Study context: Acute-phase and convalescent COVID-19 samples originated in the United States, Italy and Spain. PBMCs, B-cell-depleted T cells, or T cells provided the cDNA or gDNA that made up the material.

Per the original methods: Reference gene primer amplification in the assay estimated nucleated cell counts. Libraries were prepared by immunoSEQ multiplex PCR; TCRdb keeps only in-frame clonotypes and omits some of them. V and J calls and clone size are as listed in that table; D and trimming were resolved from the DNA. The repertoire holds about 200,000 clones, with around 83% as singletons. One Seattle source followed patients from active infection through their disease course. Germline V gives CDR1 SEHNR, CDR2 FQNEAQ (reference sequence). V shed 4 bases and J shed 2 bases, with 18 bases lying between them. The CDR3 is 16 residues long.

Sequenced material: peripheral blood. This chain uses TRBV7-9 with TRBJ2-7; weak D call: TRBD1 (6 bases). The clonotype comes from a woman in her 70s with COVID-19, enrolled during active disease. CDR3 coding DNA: TGTGCCAGCAGCTCACCCGGGACACAAGTTACCTACGAGCAGTACTTC. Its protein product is CASSSPGTQVTYEQYF.